This is a list of T cell receptor beta chains from one sample in a study of T-cell reconstitution after alpha-beta-depleted transplantation in children. TCRdb reprocessed the PCR reads with MiXCR, giving one entry per CDR3 protein. The data hold under 60,000 distinct CDR3 sequences, with more than 5% observed a single time. The sequencing used PBMCs, mostly from graft donor cells, collected 60 days after TCRalphabeta/CD19-depleted stem cell transplant. These receptors originate from a female patient between 2 and 15 years old who had a stem cell transplant for aplastic anemia, so the T cells may come from the graft donor. Each CDR3 is given with its conserved first and last residue. Fields, in order: V gene, CDR3 protein.

TRBV30 CAWSVGTGPEKLFF
TRBV6-6 CASSYGVAGDPYEQYF
TRBV7-6 CASSLPPPGLLHTDTQYF
TRBV11-2 CASSPQSTSGRSEQFF
TRBV30 CAWSVMNQPQHF
TRBV14 CASSGIITGELFF
TRBV7-9 CASGWDRVNEKLFF
TRBV10-3 CAISEKYGPQHF
TRBV18 CASSPQFGGASYNEQFF
TRBV24-1 CATGAAAGSYNEQFF
TRBV27 CASSLSAGTGAREQYF
TRBV4-2 CASSQEGGSGPDTQYF
TRBV30 CAWKSRDRLRYGYTF
TRBV15 CATSGSGRSADTQYF
TRBV29-1 CSVERQERTEAFF